One sample yielded the 27 T cell receptor beta chains listed below, sequenced in a study of control samples from healthy donors and cancer patients (dated by TCRdb to 2020 to 2022). Libraries were constructed by the immunoSEQ multiplex PCR assay. Here the immuneACCESS table is served through TCRdb, limited to in-frame sequences with V and J called. Missing clones are a known gap in these copies; in checked studies unresolved V genes cover under half, and the rest lacks a known reason. Here the sample has approximately 37,000 clones; 80% to 90% occur a single time. The ten largest make up roughly a fifth of the sample. The sample was PBMCs. The receptor source for this set is a woman aged 55-69 years with lung cancer.

The gene calls are TRBV5-6 and TRBJ1-1, with a tentative D call TRBD1 (5 bases). The CDR3 sequence is 12 residues long. Germline loops: CDR1 SGHDT, CDR2 YYEEEE. With 4 bases removed from V and 11 bases from J, the gap between germline ends came to 15 bases. CDR3 coding DNA: TGTGCCAGCAGCCGAGGGTCCAGGGTTGCTTTCTTT. This translates into CASSRGSRVAFF.

To note about this clone: This specimen includes other DNA sequences encoding the same CDR3. The genes are TRBV5-1 and TRBJ2-2; D is possibly TRBD2 (6 bases). Trimming shortened V by 3 bases and J by 0 bases, and 9 bases separated the two germline ends. CDR3 length: 15 amino acids. CDR1 and CDR2 (germline): SGHRS, YFSETQ. Here the CDR3 reads CASSSGVSNTGELFF. CDR3 DNA sequence: TGCGCCAGCAGCTCGGGGGTTTCGAACACCGGGGAGCTGTTTTTT.

The V call is TRBV4-2, the J call TRBJ1-5, with TRBD1 identical over 7 bases. Losses at the gene ends were 1 base for V and 4 bases for J; bases not matched to a gene: 10. This CDR3 is 17 amino acids long. CDR1 is LGHNA and CDR2 is YNFKEQ in the germline V gene. CDR3 amino acids: CASSQGTRGTVNQPQHF. CDR3 sequence (DNA): TGTGCCAGCAGCCAAGGAACTCGGGGGACAGTAAATCAGCCCCAGCATTTT.

This clone is medium-sized (0.01 to 0.1%) within its sample. This chain uses TRBV21-1 with TRBJ1-1; the DNA was not compared with TRBD1, the D call given in the table. TRBV21-1 is a recognized pseudogene. The CDR3 runs 13 residues. The CDR3 DNA reads as TGTGCCAGCAGCAAAAACAGGGGCACTGAAGCTTTCTTT. Translating it yields CASSKNRGTEAFF.

CDR3: CASTYLGGKAFF. For the CDR3, the DNA is TGTGCCAGCACCTACCTAGGGGGCAAAGCTTTCTTT. The V call is TRBV12-3 or TRBV12-4, the J call TRBJ1-1; 7 bases align to TRBD1. The CDR3 covers 12 residues. Trimming removed 7 bases from V and 9 bases from J; junction bases left unmatched: 8.

The CDR3 DNA follows: TGTGCCAGCATGAGGGCCACGGACAGAACTGATCAGCCCCAGCATTTT. This sequence encodes CASMRATDRTDQPQHF. The chain recombines TRBV6-6 with TRBJ1-5; tentative D call: TRBD1 (6 bases). Looked up from germline, CDR1 is MNHNY and CDR2 is SVGAGI (reference sequence). Trimming removed 7 bases from V and 5 bases from J, with 21 bases in between. CDR3 length: 16 amino acids.

This sequence joins TRBV7-3 and TRBJ2-4, with D perhaps assigned TRBD1 or TRBD2 (6 bases each). Trimming took 0 bases from V and 8 from J, leaving 17 bases between them. The V gene's germline CDR1 is SGHTA and CDR2 FQGTGA. The CDR3 contains 16 residues. The CDR3 nucleotides read TGTGCCAGCAGCTTAACCGGGGGCGCGGGTAGGGACATTCAGTACTTC. Its protein product is CASSLTGGAGRDIQYF.

This chain links TRBV4-2 with TRBJ2-2, with D maybe TRBD2 (6 bases). The V and J ends lost 0 bases and 6 bases respectively, with 8 bases between them. This CDR3 has 14 amino acids. The V gene's germline CDR1 is LGHNA and CDR2 YNFKEQ. The CDR3 region is CASSQDAGPGELFF. The DNA of the CDR3 is TGTGCCAGCAGCCAAGACGCGGGGCCCGGGGAGCTGTTTTTT.

This chain uses TRBV2 with TRBJ1-1; D call uncertain. V was clipped by 9 bases and J by 5 bases, with 7 bases between them. The CDR3 covers 10 residues. Germline lookup yields CDR1 SNHLY and CDR2 FYNNEI. CDR3 DNA: TGTGCCAGTTTAATAACTGAAGCTTTCTTT. Protein product: CASLITEAFF.

This rearrangement joins TRBV5-1 to TRBJ2-3, with D tentatively TRBD2 (7 bases). Trimming took off 4 bases at V and 0 bases at J, with 21 bases between the two ends. This CDR3 comprises 18 residues. The germline V gene has CDR1 SGHRS and CDR2 YFSETQ. CDR3 DNA: TGCGCCAGCAGCCTCCCGGGCGGGGGCCTTTATAGCACAGATACGCAGTATTTT. It is translated as CASSLPGGGLYSTDTQYF.

V and J are TRBV5-8 and TRBJ2-2, with TRBD2 matching 7 bases. The CDR3 is made up of 15 amino acids. The germline V gene encodes CDR1 SGHTS and CDR2 YDEGEE. Trimming removed 6 bases from V and 1 base from J; junction bases left unmatched: 6. The CDR3 sequence is CASTRGEGNTGELFF. The CDR3, as DNA: TGTGCCAGCACGCGCGGGGAGGGGAACACCGGGGAGCTGTTTTTT.

This clone was detected only once. The chain carries TRBV6-5 and TRBJ1-2; 7 positions match TRBD1. Germline CDR1 MNHEY, CDR2 SVGAGI. This CDR3 has 14 amino acids. With 8 bases clipped from V and 3 bases from J, the junction kept 9 bases outside the gene matches. The chain's CDR3 is CASASGGTDYGYTF. The CDR3 DNA follows: TGTGCCAGCGCCTCAGGGGGGACGGACTATGGCTACACCTTC.

The genes are TRBV18 and TRBJ1-2; D unresolved. Germline V CDR1 and CDR2: KGHSH, LQKENI. The V and J ends lost 1 base and 6 bases respectively, with 9 bases between them. The CDR3 is made up of 13 amino acids. DNA for the CDR3: TGTGCCAGCTCACCACTGGTTATGGATGGCTACACCTTC. Its protein is CASSPLVMDGYTF.

The count of this clone is one. The rearrangement joins TRBV20-1 to TRBJ1-5; D gene unclear. This CDR3 has 14 amino acids. The germline V gene encodes CDR1 DFQATT and CDR2 SNEGSKA (reference sequence). Deletions cut 3 bases from V and 2 bases from J, with 11 bases between. CDR3 region: CSASDRVGNQPQHF. In DNA form, the CDR3 reads TGCAGTGCTAGTGATAGGGTTGGCAATCAGCCCCAGCATTTT.

This chain joins TRBV30 and TRBJ2-5, with no clear D. The germline CDR1 and CDR2 sequences are GTSNPN and SVGIG (reference sequence). The CDR3 loop spans 12 amino acids. Deletions cut 7 bases from V and 0 bases from J, with 9 bases between. The CDR3 nucleotides read TGTGCCTCCTCCCGGTACCAAGAGACCCAGTACTTC. Its protein product is CASSRYQETQYF.

The chain joins TRBV11-1 to TRBJ1-3; D may be TRBD1 (5 bases). CDR1 is SGHAT and CDR2 is FQDESV in the germline V gene (reference sequence). This CDR3 is built from 15 residues. V lost 5 bases, J lost 4 bases, and 15 bases lay in between. As DNA, the CDR3 is TGTGCCAGCAGCCGACCCCAGGGATCCGGAAACACCATATATTTT. Translating it yields CASSRPQGSGNTIYF.

This clone has a single count. For the CDR3, the DNA is TGTGCCAGCTCACCTACTGGGGGCTCGTACACTGAAGCTTTCTTT. Protein product: CASSPTGGSYTEAFF. The chain combines TRBV18 with TRBJ1-1; TRBD1 might be the D (6 bases). The CDR3 sequence is 15 residues long. CDR1 and CDR2 (germline): KGHSH, LQKENI. V was clipped by 3 bases and J by 3 bases, with 14 bases between them.

V usage is TRBV27 and J usage is TRBJ1-4; D unclear. CDR1 is MNHEY and CDR2 is SMNVEV in the germline V gene (reference sequence). V shed 1 base and J shed 4 bases, with 7 bases lying between them. CDR3 length equals 14 residues. The CDR3 DNA reads as TGTGCCAGCAGTTTATACGGGAATAATGAAAAACTGTTTTTT. The encoded protein is CASSLYGNNEKLFF. Filled out from reference TRBV27 and TRBJ1-4, the complete variable domain reads EAQVTQNPRYLITVTGKKLTVTCSQNMNHEYMSWYRQDPGLGLRQIYYSMNVEVTDKGDVPEGYKVSRKEKRNFPLILESPSPNQTSLYFCASSLYGNNEKLFFGSGTQLSVL.

The V and J genes are TRBV27 and TRBJ1-1; no definite D call. V lost 3 bases, J lost 5 bases, and 10 bases lay in between. The CDR3 totals 13 residues. From germline, CDR1 is MNHEY and CDR2 SMNVEV (reference sequence). The CDR3 coding sequence is TGTGCCAGCAGTTTCTCTTGGTCGACTGAAGCTTTCTTT. It specifies CASSFSWSTEAFF.

The chain combines TRBV19 with TRBJ2-4, with 8 bases matching TRBD1. The germline V gene has CDR1 LNHDA and CDR2 SQIVND (reference sequence). This CDR3 is built from 15 residues. J gave up 1 base and V 6 bases, and 5 bases lay outside the gene matches. The CDR3 region is CASSIQGEAKNIQYF. CDR3 coding DNA: TGTGCCAGTAGCATACAGGGGGAGGCCAAAAACATTCAGTACTTC.

J is TRBJ2-6 and V is TRBV4-1; D may be TRBD1 or TRBD2 (5 bases each). V lost 1 base and J lost 0, with 10 bases in between. This CDR3 comprises 17 residues. Germline V gives CDR1 MGHRA, CDR2 YSYEKL. The CDR3 coding sequence is TGCGCCAGCAGCCAAGTGGGGGTTCTCTCTGGGGCCAACGTCCTGACTTTC. Its translation: CASSQVGVLSGANVLTF.

The V call is TRBV7-3, the J call TRBJ2-1; a possible D gene is TRBD2 (5 bases). Germline values: CDR1 SGHTA, CDR2 FQGTGA. The ends were cut back, 5 bases at V and 5 bases at J, with 19 bases in the middle. The CDR3 runs to 16 residues. The CDR3 nucleotides read TGTGCCAGCAGCGCGCTCGTGGGCGGGCCTCACAATGAGCAGTTCTTC. Translating it yields CASSALVGGPHNEQFF.

The chain links TRBV30 to TRBJ1-6; 9 bases map to TRBD1. CDR3 size: 18 residues. V was pared by 3 bases and J by 0 bases, with 9 bases of the junction left unmatched. The germline gives CDR1 GTSNPN, CDR2 SVGIG (reference sequence). The CDR3 is CAWSRTGGAGSYNSPLHF. The CDR3 DNA sequence: TGTGCCTGGAGCCGAACAGGGGGCGCAGGCTCCTATAATTCACCCCTCCACTTT. The full variable domain, completed using reference TRBV30 and TRBJ1-6, is SQTIHQWPATLVQPVGSPLSLECTVEGTSNPNLYWYRQAAGRGLQLLFYSVGIGQISSEVPQNLSASRPQDRQFILSSKKLLLSDSGFYLCAWSRTGGAGSYNSPLHFGNGTRLTVT.

This chain links TRBV15 with TRBJ2-7; D not resolved. This CDR3 has 15 amino acids. The V end lost 3 bases, the J end lost 6 bases, and 18 bases lay between the germline ends. Germline lookup yields CDR1 LNHNV and CDR2 YYDKDF (reference sequence). Here the CDR3 reads CATSRRQTLGREQYF. Here the CDR3 DNA reads TGTGCCACCAGCAGGAGGCAGACCTTAGGGCGCGAGCAGTACTTC.

This clone was recorded only once. V and J are TRBV6-6 and TRBJ2-5; D is unclear. The germline V and J ends were trimmed by 2 bases and 2 bases, with 6 bases remaining between them. This CDR3 spans 13 amino acids. CDR1 and CDR2 (germline): MNHNY, SVGAGI (reference sequence). The CDR3 nucleotides read TGTGCCAGCAGTTACCAGCCACAAGAGACCCAGTACTTC. It yields the protein CASSYQPQETQYF.

This chain connects TRBV28 to TRBJ1-5; possible D gene TRBD1, 5 bases. The CDR3 is made up of 17 amino acids. Per the germline V gene, CDR1 is MDHEN and CDR2 is SYDVKM. V was cut by 3 bases and J by 7 bases, with 22 bases left in between. CDR3 sequence: CASSFPRRRGTEQPQHF. The CDR3 bases are TGTGCCAGCAGTTTCCCCCGGCGGAGAGGGACGGAACAGCCCCAGCATTTT. The full variable domain, rest sourced from reference TRBV28 and TRBJ1-5, is DVKVTQSSRYLVKRTGEKVFLECVQDMDHENMFWYRQDPGLGLRLIYFSYDVKMKEKGDIPEGYSVSREKKERFSLILESASTNQTSMYLCASSFPRRRGTEQPQHFGDGTRLSIL.

This chain links TRBV12-3 or TRBV12-4 with TRBJ1-2; weak D call: TRBD1 (6 bases). V lost 8 bases and J 4 bases, leaving 14 bases between the germline ends. The CDR3 sequence is 13 residues long. The CDR3 here is CASGRQASYGYTF. The CDR3 DNA reads as TGTGCCAGCGGACGACAGGCCAGCTATGGCTACACCTTC.